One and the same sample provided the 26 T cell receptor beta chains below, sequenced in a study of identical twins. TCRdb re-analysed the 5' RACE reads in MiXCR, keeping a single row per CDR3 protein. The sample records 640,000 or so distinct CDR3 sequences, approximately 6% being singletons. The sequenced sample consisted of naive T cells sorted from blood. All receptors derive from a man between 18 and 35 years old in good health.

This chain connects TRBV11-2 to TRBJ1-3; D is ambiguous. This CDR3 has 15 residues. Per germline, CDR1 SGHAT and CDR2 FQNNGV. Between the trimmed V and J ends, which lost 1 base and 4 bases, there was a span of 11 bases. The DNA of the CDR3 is TGTGCCAGCAGCTTAGGGGGTATACGGGGAAACACCATATATTTT. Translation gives CASSLGGIRGNTIYF.

CDR3 in DNA: TGTGCCTGGAGTGGGGATGGCAATCAGCCCCAGCATTTT. Protein sequence: CAWSGDGNQPQHF. The chain links TRBV30 to TRBJ1-5; D is ambiguous. Trimming took 1 base from V and 2 from J, leaving 6 bases between them. Germline V gives CDR1 GTSNPN, CDR2 SVGIG (reference sequence). The CDR3 covers 13 residues.

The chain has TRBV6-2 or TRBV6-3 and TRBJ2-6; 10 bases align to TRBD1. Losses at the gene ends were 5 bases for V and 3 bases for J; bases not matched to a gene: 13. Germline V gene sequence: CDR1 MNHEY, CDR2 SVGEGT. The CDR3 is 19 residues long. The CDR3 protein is CASSQRPGQGPFGANVLTF. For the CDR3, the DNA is TGTGCCAGCAGTCAAAGACCGGGACAGGGGCCGTTTGGGGCCAACGTCCTGACTTTC.

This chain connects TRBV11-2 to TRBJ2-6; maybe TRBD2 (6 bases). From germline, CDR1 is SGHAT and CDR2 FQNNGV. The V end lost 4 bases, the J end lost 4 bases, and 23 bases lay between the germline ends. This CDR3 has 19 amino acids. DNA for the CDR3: TGTGCCAGCAGCTCCCCCCCCGGGGGATCAGGAGGCGGGGCCAACGTCCTGACTTTC. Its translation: CASSSPPGGSGGGANVLTF.

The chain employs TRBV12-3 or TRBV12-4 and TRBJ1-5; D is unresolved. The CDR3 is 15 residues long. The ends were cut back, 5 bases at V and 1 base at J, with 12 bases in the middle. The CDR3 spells CASSAPGGSNQPQHF. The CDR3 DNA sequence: TGTGCCAGCAGTGCCCCGGGAGGGAGCAATCAGCCCCAGCATTTT.

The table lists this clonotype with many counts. The CDR3, as DNA: TGTGCCAGCAACCAACAGGGGGCGGGCACTGAAGCTTTCTTT. Translated, it gives CASNQQGAGTEAFF. This chain links TRBV12-3 or TRBV12-4 with TRBJ1-1; TRBD1 matches 9 bases. V trimming: 7 bases; J trimming: 4 bases; junction bases outside the gene matches: 7. The CDR3 is 14 residues long.

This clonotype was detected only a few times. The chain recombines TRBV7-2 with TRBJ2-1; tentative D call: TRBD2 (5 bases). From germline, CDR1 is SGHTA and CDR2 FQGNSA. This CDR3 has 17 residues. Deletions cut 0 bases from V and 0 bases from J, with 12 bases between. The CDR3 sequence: CASSLAVERISYNEQFF. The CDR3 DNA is TGTGCCAGCAGCTTAGCAGTGGAGCGGATCTCCTACAATGAGCAGTTCTTC.

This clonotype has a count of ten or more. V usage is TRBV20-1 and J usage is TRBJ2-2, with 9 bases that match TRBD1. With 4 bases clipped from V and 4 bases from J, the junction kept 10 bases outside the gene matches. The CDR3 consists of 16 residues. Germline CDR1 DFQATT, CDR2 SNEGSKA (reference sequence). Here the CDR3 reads CSATPRGDRVTGELFF. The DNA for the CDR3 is TGCAGTGCTACCCCAAGGGGGGACAGGGTCACCGGGGAGCTGTTTTTT.

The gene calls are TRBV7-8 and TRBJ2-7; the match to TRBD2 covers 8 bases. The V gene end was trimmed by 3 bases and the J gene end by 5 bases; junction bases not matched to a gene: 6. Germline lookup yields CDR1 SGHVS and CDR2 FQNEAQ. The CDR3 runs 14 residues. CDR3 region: CASSFGGRSNEQYV. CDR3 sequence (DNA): TGTGCCAGCAGCTTTGGCGGGAGGAGTAACGAGCAGTACGTC.

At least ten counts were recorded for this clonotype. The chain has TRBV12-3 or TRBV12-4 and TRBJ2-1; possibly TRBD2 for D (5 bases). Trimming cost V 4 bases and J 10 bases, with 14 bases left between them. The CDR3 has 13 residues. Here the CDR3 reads CASSYRREGEQFF. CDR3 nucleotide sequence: TGTGCCAGCAGTTACCGACGAGAGGGCGAGCAGTTCTTC.

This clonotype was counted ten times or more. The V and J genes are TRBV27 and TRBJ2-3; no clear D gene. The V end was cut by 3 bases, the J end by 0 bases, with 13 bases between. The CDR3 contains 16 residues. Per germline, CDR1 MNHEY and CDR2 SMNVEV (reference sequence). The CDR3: CASSFGRKISTDTQYF. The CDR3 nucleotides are TGTGCCAGCAGTTTTGGTCGGAAAATAAGCACAGATACGCAGTATTTT.

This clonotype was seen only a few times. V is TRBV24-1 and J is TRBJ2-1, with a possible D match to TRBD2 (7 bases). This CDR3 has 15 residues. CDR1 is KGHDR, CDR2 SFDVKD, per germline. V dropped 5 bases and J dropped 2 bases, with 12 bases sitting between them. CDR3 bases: TGTGCCACCAGTGGAGGGGGGAGGGCCTACAATGAGCAGTTCTTC. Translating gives CATSGGGRAYNEQFF.

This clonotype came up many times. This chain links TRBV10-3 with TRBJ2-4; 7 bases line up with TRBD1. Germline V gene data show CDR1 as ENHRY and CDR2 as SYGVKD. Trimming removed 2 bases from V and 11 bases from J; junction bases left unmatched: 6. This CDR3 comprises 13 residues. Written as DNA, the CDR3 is TGTGCCATCAGTGAGACAAGGGACAGCCTTCAGTACTTC. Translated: CAISETRDSLQYF.

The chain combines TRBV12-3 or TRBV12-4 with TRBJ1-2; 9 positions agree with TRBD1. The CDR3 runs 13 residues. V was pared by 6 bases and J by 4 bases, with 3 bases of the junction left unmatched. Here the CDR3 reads CASRPTGGYGYTF. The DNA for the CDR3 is TGTGCCAGCAGGCCGACAGGGGGCTATGGCTACACCTTC.

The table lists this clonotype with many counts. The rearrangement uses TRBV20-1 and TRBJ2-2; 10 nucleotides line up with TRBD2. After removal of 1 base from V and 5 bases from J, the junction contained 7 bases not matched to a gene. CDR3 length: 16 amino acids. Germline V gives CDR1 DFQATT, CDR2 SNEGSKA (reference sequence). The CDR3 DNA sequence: TGCAGTGCTAGAGTAGCTAGCGGGAGTCGGACCGGGGAGCTGTTTTTT. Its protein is CSARVASGSRTGELFF.

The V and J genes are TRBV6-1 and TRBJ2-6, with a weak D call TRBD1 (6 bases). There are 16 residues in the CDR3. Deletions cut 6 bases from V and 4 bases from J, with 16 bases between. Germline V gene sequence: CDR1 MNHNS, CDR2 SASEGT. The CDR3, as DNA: TGTGCCAGCAGCCACGCAGGGGCGTCGGGGGCCAACGTCCTGACTTTC. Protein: CASSHAGASGANVLTF.

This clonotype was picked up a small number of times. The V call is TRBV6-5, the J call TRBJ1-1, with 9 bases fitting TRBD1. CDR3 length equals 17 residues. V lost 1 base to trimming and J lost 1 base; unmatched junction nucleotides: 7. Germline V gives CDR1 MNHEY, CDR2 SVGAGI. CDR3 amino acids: CASSYFRTGAQNTEAFF. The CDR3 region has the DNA TGTGCCAGCAGTTACTTTCGGACAGGGGCACAGAACACTGAAGCTTTCTTT.

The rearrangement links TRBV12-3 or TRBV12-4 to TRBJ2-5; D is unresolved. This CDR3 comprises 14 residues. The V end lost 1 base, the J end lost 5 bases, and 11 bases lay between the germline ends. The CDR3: CASSLGVLGETQYF. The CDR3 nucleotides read TGTGCCAGCAGTTTAGGGGTTCTGGGGGAGACCCAGTACTTC.

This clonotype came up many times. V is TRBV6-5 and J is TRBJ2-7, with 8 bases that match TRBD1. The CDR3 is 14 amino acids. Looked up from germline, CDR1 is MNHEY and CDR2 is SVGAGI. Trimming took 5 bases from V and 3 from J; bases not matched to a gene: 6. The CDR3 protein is CASSNRGFSYEQYF. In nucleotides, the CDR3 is TGTGCCAGCAGTAACAGGGGGTTCAGCTACGAGCAGTACTTC.

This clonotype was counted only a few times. The CDR3 is CASSPAKSGPQETQYF. The CDR3 DNA is TGCGCCAGCAGCCCGGCCAAATCAGGGCCACAAGAGACCCAGTACTTC. The chain joins TRBV5-1 to TRBJ2-5; D is possibly TRBD1 (5 bases). V was clipped by 4 bases and J by 2 bases, with 18 bases between them. CDR1 and CDR2 from the germline V gene are SGHRS and YFSETQ. This CDR3 contains 16 residues.

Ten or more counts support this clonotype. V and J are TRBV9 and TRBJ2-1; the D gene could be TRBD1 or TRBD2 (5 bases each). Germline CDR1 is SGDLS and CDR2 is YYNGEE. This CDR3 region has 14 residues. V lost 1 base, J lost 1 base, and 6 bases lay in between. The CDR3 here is CASSVWGSYNEQFF. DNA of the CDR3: TGTGCCAGCAGCGTATGGGGGTCCTACAATGAGCAGTTCTTC.

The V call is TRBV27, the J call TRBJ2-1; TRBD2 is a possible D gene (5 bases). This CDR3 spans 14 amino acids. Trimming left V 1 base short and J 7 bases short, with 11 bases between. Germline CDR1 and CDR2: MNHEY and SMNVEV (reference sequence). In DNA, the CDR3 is TGTGCCAGCAGTTTATTAGCGCTTGGGAATGAGCAGTTCTTC. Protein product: CASSLLALGNEQFF.

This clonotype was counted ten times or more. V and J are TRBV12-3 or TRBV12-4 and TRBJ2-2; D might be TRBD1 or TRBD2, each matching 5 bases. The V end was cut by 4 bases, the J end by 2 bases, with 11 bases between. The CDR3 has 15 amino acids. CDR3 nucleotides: TGTGCCAGCAGTTCATGGGGGTACAACACCGGGGAGCTGTTTTTT. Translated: CASSSWGYNTGELFF.

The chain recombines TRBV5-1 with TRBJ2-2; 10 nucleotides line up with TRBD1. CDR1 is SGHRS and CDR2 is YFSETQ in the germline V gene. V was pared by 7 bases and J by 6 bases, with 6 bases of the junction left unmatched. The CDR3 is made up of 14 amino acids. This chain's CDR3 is CASFGDRGAGELFF. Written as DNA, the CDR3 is TGCGCCAGCTTTGGGGACAGGGGTGCCGGGGAGCTGTTTTTT. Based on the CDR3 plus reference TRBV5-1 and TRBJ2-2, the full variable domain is KAGVTQTPRYLIKTRGQQVTLSCSPISGHRSVSWYQQTPGQGLQFLFEYFSETQRNKGNFPGRFSGRQFSNSRSEMNVSTLELGDSALYLCASFGDRGAGELFFGEGSRLTVL.

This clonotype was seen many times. The CDR3 sequence: CATSREGRNEQFF. The CDR3 DNA sequence: TGTGCCACCAGCAGAGAGGGGCGGAATGAGCAGTTCTTC. The chain employs TRBV15 and TRBJ2-1; possible D gene TRBD1, 5 bases. There are 13 residues in the CDR3. V shed 0 bases and J shed 7 bases, with 7 bases lying between them. Germline CDR1 LNHNV, CDR2 YYDKDF (reference sequence).

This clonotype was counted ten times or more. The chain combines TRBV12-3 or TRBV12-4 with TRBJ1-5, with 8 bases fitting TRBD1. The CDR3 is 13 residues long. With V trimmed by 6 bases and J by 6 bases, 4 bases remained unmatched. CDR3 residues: CASSWDRSQPQHF. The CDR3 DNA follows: TGTGCCAGCAGCTGGGACAGGTCTCAGCCCCAGCATTTT.